This T cell receptor (beta chain) appears in the sequencing data of a study of immune cell composition in non-small cell lung cancer. Genomic DNA came from frozen unsorted single-cell suspensions. Comment on this clone: Its antigen is unidentified.

Study-wide findings and caveats: Lung adenocarcinomas had lower top 10 clone scores and clonality than squamous tumours. In adenocarcinoma, maximal tumour-associated clone frequency tracked TIL tumour reactivity. Tumour TCR-beta clonality showed no significant link to smoking pack-years.

Generated by immunoSEQ multiplex PCR, the TCRdb table keeps only in-frame clones and is missing some. The sample has about 2,500 clones; nearly 75% are singletons. The CDR3 totals 14 residues. Per germline, CDR1 SEHNR and CDR2 FQNEAQ (reference sequence). Trimming took off 6 bases at V and 0 bases at J, with 9 bases between the two ends. Sequenced material: lung tumor tissue. This chain uses TRBV7-9 with TRBJ1-5, with D possibly matching TRBD1 (5 bases). The clonotype comes from a human donor with non-small cell lung cancer. The CDR3 DNA reads as TGTGCCAGCAGTCCGACAGATAGCAATCAGCCCCAGCATTTT. Protein product: CASSPTDSNQPQHF.